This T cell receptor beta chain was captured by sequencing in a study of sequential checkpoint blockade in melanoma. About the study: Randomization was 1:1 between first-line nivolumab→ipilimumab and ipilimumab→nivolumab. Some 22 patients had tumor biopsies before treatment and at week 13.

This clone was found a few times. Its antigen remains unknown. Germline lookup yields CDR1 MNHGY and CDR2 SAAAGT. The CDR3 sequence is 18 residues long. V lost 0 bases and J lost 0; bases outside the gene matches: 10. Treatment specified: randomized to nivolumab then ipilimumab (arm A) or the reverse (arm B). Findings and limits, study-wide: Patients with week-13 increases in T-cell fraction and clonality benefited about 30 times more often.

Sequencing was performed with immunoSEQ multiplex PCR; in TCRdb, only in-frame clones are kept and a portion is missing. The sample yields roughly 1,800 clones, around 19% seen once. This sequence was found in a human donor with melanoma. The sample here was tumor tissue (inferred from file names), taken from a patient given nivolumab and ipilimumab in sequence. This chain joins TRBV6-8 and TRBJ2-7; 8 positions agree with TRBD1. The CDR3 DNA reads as TGTGCCAGCAGTTACTCGAGGATATCAGGGGGCCCCTCCTACGAGCAGTACTTC. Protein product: CASSYSRISGGPSYEQYF.